A selection of T cell receptor beta chains follows, all from one sample in a study of T cells in Graves' hyperthyroidism and ophthalmopathy. TCRdb independently ran MiXCR on the multiplex PCR reads; one entry per CDR3 protein. The sample lists around 760,000 distinct CDR3 sequences, around a third occurring once. The sample taken for sequencing was blood. The receptors shown here come from a woman in her thirties or forties with Graves' hyperthyroidism. The CDR3 runs from the conserved cysteine through the conserved F or W. Each record gives: V gene, J gene, CDR3 protein.

V: TRBV9
J: TRBJ1-1
CDR3: CASSVGAGTEAFF

V: TRBV20-1
J: TRBJ2-5
CDR3: CSAPAPGKETQYF

V: TRBV2
J: TRBJ1-6
CDR3: CASSGRDSGSPLHF

V: TRBV9
J: TRBJ2-4
CDR3: CASSGSGLKNIQYF

V: TRBV10-3
J: TRBJ1-2
CDR3: CAISWDSRQEYVYTF

V: TRBV2
J: TRBJ1-5
CDR3: CASGGQGHPSNQPQHF

V: TRBV25-1
J: TRBJ2-7
CDR3: CASSEEGRNYEQYF

V: TRBV20-1
J: -
CDR3: CSARDRDTAVNIQYF

V: TRBV6-9
J: TRBJ2-7
CDR3: CASSYGSTYEQYF

V: TRBV7-2
J: TRBJ1-6
CDR3: CASSHGTPGAGDSPLHF

V: TRBV20-1
J: TRBJ1-3
CDR3: CSASTQSLSGNTIYF

V: TRBV14
J: TRBJ2-7
CDR3: CASSQRPYQEQYF

V: TRBV7-2
J: TRBJ1-5
CDR3: CASSLDGQGIVQPQHF

V: TRBV7-7
J: TRBJ2-2
CDR3: CASSLDAGELFF

V: TRBV2
J: TRBJ2-7
CDR3: CASSEGTLDSYEQYF

V: TRBV9
J: TRBJ2-6
CDR3: CASSVERQGFGANVLTF

V: TRBV14
J: TRBJ2-2
CDR3: CASSQESNTGELFF

V: TRBV29-1
J: TRBJ2-2
CDR3: CSVALRVAGELFF

V: TRBV7-2
J: TRBJ1-5
CDR3: CASARDGFLSNQPQHF

V: TRBV6-2/TRBV6-3
J: TRBJ1-2
CDR3: CASSYTGAGGYTF

V: TRBV7-3
J: -
CDR3: CASSLTWTSGRSEQFF

V: TRBV6-1
J: TRBJ1-5
CDR3: CASRRGESQPQHF

V: TRBV5-1
J: TRBJ2-6
CDR3: CASSEGSSGANVLTF

V: TRBV27
J: TRBJ2-7
CDR3: CASSPTLEFYEQYF

V: TRBV15
J: TRBJ2-2
CDR3: CATSRFSGVTGELFF

V: TRBV29-1
J: TRBJ1-1
CDR3: CSVRDGTNGDTEAFF

V: TRBV13
J: TRBJ2-2
CDR3: CASSIKPRTAGELFF

V: TRBV20-1
J: TRBJ2-7
CDR3: CSATPGLAYEQYF

V: TRBV4-3
J: TRBJ2-7
CDR3: CASSQDVGTGGEQYF

V: TRBV2
J: TRBJ2-5
CDR3: CASTPRAGETQYF

V: TRBV29-1
J: TRBJ2-2
CDR3: CSGTGNTGELFF

V: TRBV9
J: TRBJ1-1
CDR3: CASSVSGRTEAFF

V: TRBV19
J: TRBJ1-5
CDR3: CASRGQHSNQPQHF

V: TRBV7-2
J: TRBJ1-6
CDR3: CASSLGVGAKGARGPLHF

V: TRBV5-1
J: TRBJ1-1
CDR3: CASSAWTGSYTEAFF

V: TRBV18
J: TRBJ1-2
CDR3: CASSPVSFGGYTF

V: TRBV6-5
J: TRBJ2-7
CDR3: CASTIAGGTSYEQYF

V: TRBV6-5
J: TRBJ1-1
CDR3: CAISTADNTEAFF

V: TRBV19
J: TRBJ1-1
CDR3: CASSIFPGDTEAFF

V: TRBV7-6
J: TRBJ2-1
CDR3: CASSSSGGSYGEQFF

V: TRBV7-9
J: TRBJ1-6
CDR3: CASSLKAGFNSPLHF

V: TRBV5-1
J: TRBJ1-3
CDR3: CASRGTSEGNTIYF

V: TRBV9
J: TRBJ2-7
CDR3: CASSRGGTGESYEQYF

V: TRBV12-3/TRBV12-4
J: TRBJ1-1
CDR3: CASSVQVGNSPFGTEAFF

V: TRBV19
J: TRBJ1-3
CDR3: CASSQKPAGAGGNTIYF